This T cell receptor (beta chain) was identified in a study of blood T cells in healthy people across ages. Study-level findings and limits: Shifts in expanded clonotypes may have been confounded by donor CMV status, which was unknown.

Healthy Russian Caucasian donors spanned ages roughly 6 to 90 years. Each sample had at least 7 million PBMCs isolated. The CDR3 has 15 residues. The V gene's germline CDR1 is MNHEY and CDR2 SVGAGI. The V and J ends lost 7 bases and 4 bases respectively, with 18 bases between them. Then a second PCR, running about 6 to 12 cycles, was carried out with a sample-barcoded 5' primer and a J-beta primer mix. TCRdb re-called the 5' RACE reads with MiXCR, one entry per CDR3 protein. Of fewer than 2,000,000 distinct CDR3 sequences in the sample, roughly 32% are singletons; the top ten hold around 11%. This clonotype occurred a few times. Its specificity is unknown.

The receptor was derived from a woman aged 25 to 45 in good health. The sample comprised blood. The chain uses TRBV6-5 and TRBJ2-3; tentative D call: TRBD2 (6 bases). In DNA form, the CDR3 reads TGTGCCAGCAAACTGGGACTCCGCTCAGCAGATACGCAGTATTTT. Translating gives CASKLGLRSADTQYF.